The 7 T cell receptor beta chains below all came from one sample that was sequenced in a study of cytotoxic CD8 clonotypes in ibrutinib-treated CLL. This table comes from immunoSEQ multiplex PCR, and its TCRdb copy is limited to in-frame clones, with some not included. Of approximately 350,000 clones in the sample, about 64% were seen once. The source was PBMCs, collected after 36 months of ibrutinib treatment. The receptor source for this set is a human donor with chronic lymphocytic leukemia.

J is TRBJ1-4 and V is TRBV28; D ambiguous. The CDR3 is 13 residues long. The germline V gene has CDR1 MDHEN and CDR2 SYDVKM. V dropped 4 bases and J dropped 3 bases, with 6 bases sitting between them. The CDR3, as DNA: TGTGCCAGCAGTTGGGTGGCTAATGAAAAACTGTTTTTT. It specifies CASSWVANEKLFF. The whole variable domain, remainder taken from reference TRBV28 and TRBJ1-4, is DVKVTQSSRYLVKRTGEKVFLECVQDMDHENMFWYRQDPGLGLRLIYFSYDVKMKEKGDIPEGYSVSREKKERFSLILESASTNQTSMYLCASSWVANEKLFFGSGTQLSVL.

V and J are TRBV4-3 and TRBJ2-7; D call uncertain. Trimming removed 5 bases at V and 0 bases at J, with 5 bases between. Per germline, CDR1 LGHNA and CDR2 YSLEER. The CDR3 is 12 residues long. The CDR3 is CASSATSYEQYF. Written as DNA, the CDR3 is TGCGCCAGCAGCGCTACCTCCTACGAGCAGTACTTC.

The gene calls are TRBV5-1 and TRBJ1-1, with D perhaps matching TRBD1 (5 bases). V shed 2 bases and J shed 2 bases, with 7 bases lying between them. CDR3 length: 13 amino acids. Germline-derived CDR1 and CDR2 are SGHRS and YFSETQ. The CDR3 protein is CASSFQGNTEAFF. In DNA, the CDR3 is TGCGCCAGCAGCTTTCAGGGAAACACTGAAGCTTTCTTT.

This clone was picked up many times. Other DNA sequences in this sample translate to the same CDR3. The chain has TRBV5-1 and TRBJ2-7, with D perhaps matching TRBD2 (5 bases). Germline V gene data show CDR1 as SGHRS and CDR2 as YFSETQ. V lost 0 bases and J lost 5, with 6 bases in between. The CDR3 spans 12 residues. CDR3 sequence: CASSLAGDEQYF. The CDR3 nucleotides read TGCGCCAGCAGCTTGGCCGGGGACGAGCAGTACTTC.

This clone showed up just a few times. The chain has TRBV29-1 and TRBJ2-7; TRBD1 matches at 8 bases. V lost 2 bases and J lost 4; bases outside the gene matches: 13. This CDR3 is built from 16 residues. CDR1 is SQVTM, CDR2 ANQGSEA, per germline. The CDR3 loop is CSVEIPGTGVFYEQYF. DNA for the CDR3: TGCAGCGTTGAAATTCCCGGGACAGGAGTATTTTACGAGCAGTACTTC.

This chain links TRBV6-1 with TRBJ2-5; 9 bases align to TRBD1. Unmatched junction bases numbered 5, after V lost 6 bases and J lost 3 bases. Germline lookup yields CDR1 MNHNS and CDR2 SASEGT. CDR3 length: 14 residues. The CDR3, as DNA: TGTGCCAGCAGCTATGACAGGGGGAAAGAGACCCAGTACTTC. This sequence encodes CASSYDRGKETQYF.

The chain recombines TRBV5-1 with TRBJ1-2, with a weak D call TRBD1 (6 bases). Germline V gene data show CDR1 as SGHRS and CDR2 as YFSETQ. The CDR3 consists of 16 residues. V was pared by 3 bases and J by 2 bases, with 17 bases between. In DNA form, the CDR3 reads TGCGCCAGCAGCTGGACCCTAGGGGGGGCCAACTATGGCTACACCTTC. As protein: CASSWTLGGANYGYTF.